Sequencing of this TCR beta chain was carried out in a study of identical twins. The study, taken as a whole, reports: Invariant cells of the MAIT and iNKT types might have partly distorted the zero-insertion analyses. Fewer insertions characterized abundant cord blood beta clonotypes, whereas memory repertoires showed none.

TCRdb reanalysed the 5' RACE reads using MiXCR and keeps one entry per CDR3 protein. The sample records some 660,000 distinct CDR3 sequences, more than 6.5% being singletons. This clonotype was counted at least ten times. The antigen is not known. Trimming stripped 2 bases from V and 5 bases from J, with 10 bases between. This CDR3 comprises 13 residues. The germline CDR1 and CDR2 sequences are SQVTM and ANQGSEA. Another study also made use of these data, one on yellow fever vaccine responses in identical twins.

The genes are TRBV29-1 and TRBJ2-1, with TRBD1 as a possible D gene (6 bases). The source material was PBMCs. This clonotype was obtained from a woman aged 18 to 35 in good health. CDR3 sequence reads: CSVESGHHNEQFF. The CDR3 DNA reads TGCAGCGTTGAATCGGGACACCACAATGAGCAGTTCTTC.